One and the same sample provided the 27 T cell receptor beta chains below, sequenced in a study of T cells after posttransplantation cyclophosphamide. A marrow graft followed busulfan-fludarabine conditioning, with cyclophosphamide on days +3 and +4. Sequenced by immunoSEQ multiplex PCR; TCRdb stores in-frame clones only, minus some. Of 10,000 to 15,000 clones listed, roughly 2% were seen once; the top ten hold roughly a sixth. Source: PBMCs, taken after allogeneic stem cell transplant with posttransplant cyclophosphamide. The receptors were sampled from a male patient aged 25 to 39 who received an allogeneic stem cell transplant from a related donor, was CMV-positive, and had no GVHD. Some of the T cells might come from the graft donor.

The chain employs TRBV5-8 and TRBJ2-5; D not certain. The end of the DNA fits TRBJ2-7 better, so the J call may be wrong. The germline gives CDR1 SGHTS, CDR2 YDEGEE. The CDR3 extends over 14 amino acids. The CDR3 coding sequence is TGTGCCAGCAGCTTGGGTTCCTACTCCTACGAGCAGTACTTC. It specifies CASSLGSYSYEQYF.

This clone was detected a few times. The rearrangement links TRBV6-5 to TRBJ2-5, with 14 bases lining up with TRBD2. The trim removed 8 bases at V and 4 bases at J, leaving 0 bases unmatched. The CDR3 loop spans 13 amino acids. CDR1 and CDR2 from the germline V gene are MNHEY and SVGAGI. DNA for the CDR3: TGTGCCAGCGGACTAGCGGGGGGAGAGACCCAGTACTTC. Its protein product is CASGLAGGETQYF.

The chain has TRBV29-1 and TRBJ2-7; D gene ambiguous. Trimming left V 4 bases short and J 2 bases short, with 6 bases between. CDR3 length: 11 amino acids. CDR1 and CDR2 from the germline V gene are SQVTM and ANQGSEA. The CDR3 is CSVGSTYEQYF. CDR3 nucleotide sequence: TGCAGCGTTGGATCTACCTACGAGCAGTACTTC.

A few counts support this clone. The gene calls are TRBV5-1 and TRBJ2-1, with unresolved D. The CDR3 totals 12 residues. Germline V gene data show CDR1 as SGHRS and CDR2 as YFSETQ. V gave up 1 base and J gave up 8 bases, with 7 bases separating them. The CDR3 DNA reads TGCGCCAGCAGCTTGACGGTCGATGAGCAGTTCTTC. It encodes CASSLTVDEQFF. Using reference TRBV5-1 and TRBJ2-1 for the parts outside the CDR3, the full variable domain is KAGVTQTPRYLIKTRGQQVTLSCSPISGHRSVSWYQQTPGQGLQFLFEYFSETQRNKGNFPGRFSGRQFSNSRSEMNVSTLELGDSALYLCASSLTVDEQFFGPGTRLTVL.

This clone was seen a few times. The chain couples TRBV18 to TRBJ2-7, with 9 bases fitting TRBD2. CDR3 length equals 13 residues. The germline CDR1 and CDR2 sequences are KGHSH and LQKENI. The V and J ends lost 5 bases and 7 bases, in that order; junction bases with no gene match: 6. The CDR3: CASSIAGVGEQYF. CDR3 nucleotide sequence: TGTGCCAGCTCAATAGCGGGAGTGGGGGAGCAGTACTTC. Combining the CDR3 with reference TRBV18 and TRBJ2-7 gives the whole variable domain NAGVMQNPRHLVRRRGQEARLRCSPMKGHSHVYWYRQLPEEGLKFMVYLQKENIIDESGMPKERFSAEFPKEGPSILRIQQVVRGDSAAYFCASSIAGVGEQYFGPGTRLTVT.

The chain employs TRBV7-2 and TRBJ2-7, with a tentative D call TRBD1 (6 bases). Germline lookup yields CDR1 SGHTA and CDR2 FQGNSA. Trimming took off 2 bases at V and 4 bases at J, with 18 bases between the two ends. This CDR3 is 16 amino acids long. The CDR3 region is CASSLWGQGQGYEQYF. CDR3 DNA sequence: TGTGCCAGCAGCTTATGGGGGCAAGGGCAGGGATACGAGCAGTACTTC.

A few counts support this clone. The rearrangement links TRBV5-4 to TRBJ2-1; 8 nucleotides align to TRBD1. CDR3 length: 14 amino acids. V trimming: 4 bases; J trimming: 9 bases; junction bases outside the gene matches: 9. CDR1 is SGHNT, CDR2 YYREEE, per germline (reference sequence). CDR3 DNA: TGTGCCAGCAGCAGGACAGGGCAGATAGGTGAGCAGTTCTTC. This gives the protein CASSRTGQIGEQFF.

CDR3 sequence: CASSPPGLAGGNEQFF. For the CDR3, the DNA is TGTGCCAGCTCACCACCCGGGCTAGCGGGGGGTAATGAGCAGTTCTTC. The V call is TRBV18, the J call TRBJ2-1; 11 bases fit TRBD2. Per germline, CDR1 KGHSH and CDR2 LQKENI. The ends lost 0 bases at V and 7 bases at J; junction bases unmatched: 5. CDR3 size: 16 residues.

The V gene is TRBV10-3, the J gene TRBJ2-2, with 7 bases lining up with TRBD1. Germline V CDR1 and CDR2: ENHRY, SYGVKD. Losses at the gene ends were 8 bases for V and 1 base for J; bases not matched to a gene: 10. The CDR3 length is 16 residues. Here the CDR3 DNA reads TGTGCCATCCGGACAGGTTTATTGATGAACACCGGGGAGCTGTTTTTT. It translates to CAIRTGLLMNTGELFF.

V is TRBV7-8 and J is TRBJ2-1; TRBD2 matches 9 bases. J was trimmed by 1 base and V by 2 bases; bases with no gene match: 18. CDR3 length: 21 residues. Germline loops: CDR1 SGHVS, CDR2 FQNEAQ. Written as DNA, the CDR3 is TGTGCCAGCAGCTTATCGGATCCGACGGTTCTAGCGGGGAGATCCTACAATGAGCAGTTCTTC. Translated, it gives CASSLSDPTVLAGRSYNEQFF.

This clone was observed a handful of times. This chain links TRBV9 with TRBJ2-1; the match to TRBD2 covers 14 bases. Germline CDR1 is SGDLS and CDR2 is YYNGEE. The ends lost 4 bases at V and 2 bases at J; junction bases unmatched: 5. This CDR3 spans 17 amino acids. The CDR3 region is CASSLGLAGAAYNEQFF. The CDR3 DNA sequence: TGTGCCAGCAGCTTGGGACTAGCGGGGGCCGCCTACAATGAGCAGTTCTTC.

In its sample, this clone was seen a few times. The CDR3 loop reads CASSSRDRAQETQYF. CDR3 DNA: TGTGCCAGCAGCTCCAGGGACAGGGCCCAAGAGACCCAGTACTTC. The gene calls are TRBV7-9 and TRBJ2-5, with TRBD1 matching 9 bases. J lost 1 base, V lost 4 bases, and 4 bases had no gene match. Germline assignment: CDR1 SEHNR and CDR2 FQNEAQ (reference sequence). The CDR3 extends over 15 amino acids.

The chain couples TRBV5-1 to TRBJ2-7; 11 bases line up with TRBD1. CDR3 length equals 14 residues. J was trimmed by 2 bases and V by 7 bases; bases with no gene match: 5. Germline CDR1 reads SGHRS; CDR2 reads YFSETQ. The CDR3: CASGPDRGPYEQYF. The CDR3 coding sequence is TGCGCCAGCGGACCGGACAGGGGGCCCTACGAGCAGTACTTC.

Note on this clone: The junction differs from germline at one of its ends, possibly a read error. This chain connects TRBV5-6 to TRBJ1-2; D is perhaps TRBD1 (5 bases). The CDR3 extends over 14 amino acids. Per the germline V gene, CDR1 is SGHDT and CDR2 is YYEEEE. The chain's CDR3 is CASSLGTTNYGYNF. DNA for the CDR3: TGTGCCAGCAGCTTGGGGACAACTAACTATGGCTACAACTTC.

This clone showed up just a few times. CDR3 DNA: TGTGCCAGCAGTTACTCGACGGGGTTCGGCTACACCTTC. Encoded protein: CASSYSTGFGYTF. V and J are TRBV6-5 and TRBJ1-2; D gene uncertain. Germline V gene sequence: CDR1 MNHEY, CDR2 SVGAGI. V lost 0 bases, J lost 8 bases, and 10 bases lay in between. The CDR3 is 13 amino acids.

This clone was observed a handful of times. The junction shows a germline mismatch at one end, possibly a read error. The CDR3 sequence is CASSPRQGVGEKLFF. In DNA, the CDR3 is TGTGCCAGCTCCCCACGCCAAGGGGTTGGTGAAAAACTGTTTTTT. V and J are TRBV18 and TRBJ1-4; D is perhaps TRBD1 (5 bases). This CDR3 comprises 15 residues. CDR1 KGHSH and CDR2 LQKENI come from the germline V gene.

The gene calls are TRBV5-6 and TRBJ2-2; D ambiguous. V gave up 2 bases and J gave up 1 base, with 6 bases separating them. Per the germline V gene, CDR1 is SGHDT and CDR2 is YYEEEE. The CDR3 sequence is 14 residues long. The CDR3 sequence: CASSFTRNTGELFF. The CDR3 region has the DNA TGTGCCAGCAGCTTTACAAGGAACACCGGGGAGCTGTTTTTT.

The rearrangement uses TRBV6-5 and TRBJ2-3, with D tentatively TRBD2 (7 bases). The CDR3 loop spans 13 amino acids. From germline, CDR1 is MNHEY and CDR2 SVGAGI. In DNA, the CDR3 is TGTGCGAGTCGTCGGGGGGCTTTAGATACGCAGTATTTT. It yields the protein CASRRGALDTQYF.

This clone came up a few times. The genes are TRBV18 and TRBJ2-7, with 12 bases lining up with TRBD2. The germline V gene has CDR1 KGHSH and CDR2 LQKENI. V lost 4 bases to trimming and J lost 2 bases; unmatched junction nucleotides: 9. The CDR3 length is 17 residues. As DNA, the CDR3 is TGTGCCAGCTCACGAGGGGGGCCTAGCGGGAGGGCCTACGAGCAGTACTTC. This gives the protein CASSRGGPSGRAYEQYF. Drawing the rest from reference TRBV18 and TRBJ2-7, the complete variable domain is NAGVMQNPRHLVRRRGQEARLRCSPMKGHSHVYWYRQLPEEGLKFMVYLQKENIIDESGMPKERFSAEFPKEGPSILRIQQVVRGDSAAYFCASSRGGPSGRAYEQYFGPGTRLTVT.

This chain connects TRBV2 to TRBJ1-4; 10 nucleotides align to TRBD1. Germline V gene sequence: CDR1 SNHLY, CDR2 FYNNEI. The CDR3 is 16 residues long. V shed 7 bases, J shed 7 bases, and the junction held 12 bases outside the gene matches. In DNA, the CDR3 is TGTGCCAGCAAAAGGCGGACAGGGGGACTAGTTGAAAAACTGTTTTTT. Its protein product is CASKRRTGGLVEKLFF.

Only a few counts were recorded for this clone. The rearrangement links TRBV27 to TRBJ1-1; maybe TRBD1 (5 bases). Germline values: CDR1 MNHEY, CDR2 SMNVEV (reference sequence). This CDR3 has 13 residues. V was pared by 7 bases and J by 3 bases, with 12 bases between. Here the CDR3 DNA reads TGTGCCAGCAATGACCCGGGGGACACTGAAGCTTTCTTT. Its translation is CASNDPGDTEAFF.

The chain carries TRBV5-1 and TRBJ2-4, with TRBD2 identical over 15 bases. The CDR3 contains 19 residues. V trimming: 4 bases; J trimming: 4 bases; junction bases outside the gene matches: 12. Germline assignment: CDR1 SGHRS and CDR2 YFSETQ. DNA of the CDR3: TGCGCCAGCAGCCCTAATCCGGGACTAGCGGGGGGCGCGAAAAACATTCAGTACTTC. Encoded protein: CASSPNPGLAGGAKNIQYF. Looking up the rest from reference TRBV5-1 and TRBJ2-4 gives the full variable domain: KAGVTQTPRYLIKTRGQQVTLSCSPISGHRSVSWYQQTPGQGLQFLFEYFSETQRNKGNFPGRFSGRQFSNSRSEMNVSTLELGDSALYLCASSPNPGLAGGAKNIQYFGAGTRLSVL.

This clone was seen a handful of times. The chain employs TRBV6-5 and TRBJ1-5, with a tentative D call TRBD1 (5 bases). CDR1 is MNHEY, CDR2 SVGAGI, per germline. The CDR3 contains 14 residues. Trimming took off 2 bases at V and 6 bases at J, with 11 bases between the two ends. In nucleotides, the CDR3 is TGTGCCAGCAGTTACGGCGGGACGGGTCAGCCCCAGCATTTT. This encodes CASSYGGTGQPQHF.

This clone was observed a few times. V usage is TRBV5-6 and J usage is TRBJ2-5; TRBD1 matches 7 bases. Per germline, CDR1 SGHDT and CDR2 YYEEEE. V gave up 6 bases and J gave up 4 bases; unmatched junction bases: 6. The CDR3 has 13 amino acids. In nucleotides, the CDR3 is TGTGCCAGCACCCCACAGGGGATAGAGACCCAGTACTTC. This translates into CASTPQGIETQYF.

V and J are TRBV6-5 and TRBJ1-1; D not resolved. The CDR3 is made up of 14 amino acids. Germline-derived CDR1 and CDR2 are MNHEY and SVGAGI. V lost 6 bases and J lost 5, with 16 bases in between. The CDR3 nucleotides are TGTGCCAGCAGAACGGGCGGGCTAGCGACTGAAGCTTTCTTT. The encoded protein is CASRTGGLATEAFF.

The V call is TRBV2, the J call TRBJ2-7, with D possibly matching TRBD1 (6 bases). The CDR3 is made up of 13 amino acids. Germline V CDR1 and CDR2: SNHLY, FYNNEI. V was pared by 6 bases and J by 3 bases, with 12 bases between. Written as DNA, the CDR3 is TGTGCCAGCAGGCGACAGGTTGGCTACGAGCAGTACTTC. It specifies CASRRQVGYEQYF.

This clone is deemed medium-sized. The chain carries TRBV10-3 and TRBJ1-2, with no clear D. The V and J ends lost 0 bases and 1 base respectively, with 18 bases between them. The CDR3 has 18 amino acids. CDR1 ENHRY and CDR2 SYGVKD come from the germline V gene. The CDR3 reads CAISESTAGELLNYGYTF. CDR3 sequence (DNA): TGTGCCATCAGTGAGTCGACGGCCGGGGAACTCCTTAACTATGGCTACACCTTC.